This TCR beta chain was sequenced during a study of blood T cell repertoires in COVID-19. This clone appeared a few times. In the original analysis: Estimation of nucleated cell counts relied on the amplification of reference gene primers. Sequencing was performed with immunoSEQ multiplex PCR; in TCRdb, only in-frame clones are kept and a portion is missing. V and J calls and clone size are given by that table; D and trimming were obtained from the DNA. This sample yields about 310,000 clones, of which 85% are seen a single time; around 1.8% belongs to the top ten. Individuals aged roughly 18 to 100 years were recruited from some 26 US areas. Clinical history reported by participants formed the basis on which cohorts were assigned. The length of the CDR3 is 17 residues. Germline lookup yields CDR1 SGHDT and CDR2 YYEEEE. Trimming took off 4 bases at V and 3 bases at J, with 22 bases between the two ends.

The TCR originated in a woman under 40 who had been exposed to COVID-19. The chain carries TRBV5-6 and TRBJ1-2; D unclear. The sequenced sample was PBMCs or T cells enriched from blood (not recorded which). CDR3 sequence: CASSPLEGESRYYGYTF. The CDR3 DNA reads TGTGCCAGCAGCCCGCTCGAGGGAGAGTCCAGGTACTATGGCTACACCTTC. The whole variable domain, remainder taken from reference TRBV5-6 and TRBJ1-2, is DAGVTQSPTHLIKTRGQQVTLRCSPKSGHDTVSWYQQALGQGPQFIFQYYEEEERQRGNFPDRFSGHQFPNYSSELNVNALLLGDSALYLCASSPLEGESRYYGYTFGSGTRLTVV.